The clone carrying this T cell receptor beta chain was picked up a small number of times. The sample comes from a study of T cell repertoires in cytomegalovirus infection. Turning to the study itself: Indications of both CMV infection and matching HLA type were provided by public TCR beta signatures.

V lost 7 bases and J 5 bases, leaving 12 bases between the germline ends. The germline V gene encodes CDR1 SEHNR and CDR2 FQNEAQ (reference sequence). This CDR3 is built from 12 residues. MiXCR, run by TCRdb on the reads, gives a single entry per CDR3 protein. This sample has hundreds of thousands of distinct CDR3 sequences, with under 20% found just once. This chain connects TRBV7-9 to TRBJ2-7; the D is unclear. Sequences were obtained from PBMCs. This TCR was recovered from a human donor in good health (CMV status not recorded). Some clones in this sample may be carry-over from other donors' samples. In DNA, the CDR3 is TGTGCCAGCACTGGGCTAGTCAACGAGCAGTACTTC. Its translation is CASTGLVNEQYF.